The rows below give T cell receptor beta chains drawn from one sample of a study of cytomegalovirus exposure and HLA in healthy donors. Data came from immunoSEQ multiplex PCR; TCRdb stores just in-frame clones and leaves some out. The table has more than 95,000 clones, about 70% seen once. Sequenced sample: PBMCs. The source is a woman in her seventies in good health and CMV-seropositive. Each CDR3 is given with its conserved first and last residue. A D gene is named only where the DNA matches it firmly. Some rows have no size entry. The others give once, few or many, or a class for an expanded clone.

>15|.|TRBJ2-7|TRBV7-2|.
TGTGCCAGCAGCCTCCTCAGCGGACCGTCGGGGGAGCAGTACTTC
CASSLLSGPSGEQYF
>14|.|TRBJ1-2|TRBV28|.
TGTGCCAGCAGTTTAGAGGGGGACGGCTATGGCTACACCTTC
CASSLEGDGYGYTF
>13|TRBD1|TRBJ2-5|TRBV19|.
TGTGCCAGTAGTGTGGGACAGCAGGAGACCCAGTACTTC
CASSVGQQETQYF
>15|TRBD2|TRBJ2-7|TRBV18|few
TGTGCCAGCTCACCAAGTAGCGCGGGAGGGTACGAGCAGTACTTC
CASSPSSAGGYEQYF
>13|TRBD1|TRBJ2-7|TRBV5-6|.
TGTGCCAGCAGCCCGGGGACAGCCTACGAGCAGTACTTC
CASSPGTAYEQYF
>16|.|TRBJ1-6|TRBV5-6|.
TGTGCCAGCAGCTTGGCGGCGGGCAGGGGTAATTCACCCCTCCACTTT
CASSLAAGRGNSPLHF
>13|TRBD1|TRBJ2-3|TRBV9|once
TGTGCCAGCAGCGAGACAGGGGTAGATACGCAGTATTTT
CASSETGVDTQYF
>14|.|TRBJ2-4|TRBV30|.
TGTGCCTGGAGTACAGGGACAGCCAAAAACATTCAGTACTTC
CAWSTGTAKNIQYF
>14|TRBD2|TRBJ2-5|TRBV6-6|.
TGTGCCAGCAGAGCCGGGACTAGAGGGGAGACCCAGTACTTC
CASRAGTRGETQYF
>15|.|TRBJ1-5|TRBV7-2|.
TGTGCCAGCAGCTTAGCGGGGGGGAGCAATCAGCCCCAGCATTTT
CASSLAGGSNQPQHF
>15|.|TRBJ2-3|TRBV2|.
TGTGCCAGCAGTGCGTTGCGAGCTAGCACAGATACGCAGTATTTT
CASSALRASTDTQYF
>14|.|TRBJ1-6|TRBV11-2|.
TGTGCCAGCAGCTTAGATAGGACAATTTCACCCCTCCACTTT
CASSLDRTISPLHF
>12|.|TRBJ1-2|TRBV2|.
TGTGCCAGCAGAGCGACGTTTTATGGCTACACCTTC
CASRATFYGYTF
>13|.|TRBJ1-1|TRBV7-9|.
TGTGCCAGCAGCTTAATCCGGGAGACTGAAGCTTTCTTT
CASSLIRETEAFF
>15|.|TRBJ2-4|TRBV2|.
TGTGCCAGCAGTCGGGCCGAGGGCTTCGAAAACATTCAGTACTTC
CASSRAEGFENIQYF
>15|TRBD1|TRBJ1-2|TRBV28|.
TGTGCCAGCAGTTTTGGACAGGGTGACGTCTATGGCTACACCTTC
CASSFGQGDVYGYTF
>12|TRBD1|TRBJ1-5|TRBV10-3|.
TGTGCCATCCAGGACAGGAATCAGCCCCAGCATTTT
CAIQDRNQPQHF
>15|TRBD1|TRBJ2-7|TRBV7-2|.
TGTGCCAGCAGCCGGACAGGGTGGGGCTCCTACGAGCAGTACTTC
CASSRTGWGSYEQYF
>14|TRBD1|TRBJ2-5|TRBV7-7|.
TGTGCTAGCAGCTTAGGGACAGTACAAGAGACCCAGTACTTC
CASSLGTVQETQYF
>16|.|TRBJ1-6|TRBV27|.
TGTGCCAGCAGGTCCAGGAATGCCCTTTTTAATTCACCCCTCCACTTT
CASRSRNALFNSPLHF
>16|.|TRBJ2-1|TRBV9|.
TGTGCCAGCAGCGTAGCTGCTGCGAGCTCCTACAATGAGCAGTTCTTC
CASSVAAASSYNEQFF
>12|TRBD1|TRBJ1-1|TRBV19|.
TGTGCCAGTAGTCGGTCAGGGGGCTGGGCTTTCTTT
CASSRSGGWAFF
>20|TRBD2|TRBJ2-1|TRBV5-1|.
TGCGCCAGCAGCACTTCCGGGACTAGCGGGAGGGCCGAAATCTACAATGAGCAGTTCTTC
CASSTSGTSGRAEIYNEQFF
>13|TRBD1|TRBJ2-2|TRBV7-3|.
TGTGCCAGCAGCATCACAGGGGCCGGGGAGCTGTTTTTT
CASSITGAGELFF
>15|TRBD2|TRBJ2-2|TRBV10-3|.
TGTGCCACCGCTACTAGCGGGAGCGACACCGGGGAGCTGTTTTTT
CATATSGSDTGELFF
>13|.|TRBJ1-5|TRBV29-1|.
TGCAGCGTTGGGGCTACAGAAAATCAGCCCCAGCATTTT
CSVGATENQPQHF
>16|TRBD1|TRBJ2-7|TRBV11-2|.
TGTGCCAGCAGCTTACAGACAGGGGTGATCTCCTACGAGCAGTACTTC
CASSLQTGVISYEQYF
>15|.|TRBJ2-7|TRBV5-4|.
TGTGCCAGCAGCCCAGCGGAGGCCGGTGTCTACGAGCAGTACTTC
CASSPAEAGVYEQYF